The clone carrying this T cell receptor beta chain was observed at least ten times. 5'RACE generated cDNA with 10-nucleotide random UMIs. TCRdb reanalysed the 5' RACE reads using MiXCR and keeps one entry per CDR3 protein. Of about 59,000 distinct CDR3 sequences in the sample, less than 25% were seen once. Germline V gene lookup returns CDR1 SGHRS and CDR2 YFSETQ. The CDR3 is made up of 18 amino acids. The V and J ends lost 2 bases and 1 base respectively, with 21 bases between them. The sample originates from a study of neurological immune-mediated disorders. Indicated time point: technical triplicate 2.

Sequenced material: PBMCs. This clonotype was obtained from a man aged 55 to 70 with HTLV-1-associated myelopathy (HAM/TSP). This chain links TRBV5-1 with TRBJ2-5; no definite D call. CDR3 nucleotide sequence: TGCGCCAGCAGCTTACCTGAGACTGCATCTCCAGTCCAAGAGACCCAGTACTTC. Protein product: CASSLPETASPVQETQYF.